This TCR beta chain was recorded in a study of T cell responses to AZD1222 COVID-19 vaccine (dated by TCRdb to the early 2020s). Broadly, across the study: A total of 233 trial participants underwent TCR sequencing, of whom 207 had received two doses of AZD1222 and some 25 had received two doses of the MenACWY control vaccine. Trial participants were enrolled by age into 18-55, 56-69 and 70-plus year subgroups, with roughly 160, 29 and 62 TCR-sequenced participants respectively. The paper's findings and limits, for the study overall: Because no day 14 peak-response samples were available, the repertoires could be characterized only after the peak T cell response. Participants were mostly white British and included more females than males, and it was suggested by the authors that clonal diversity may have been underestimated. Vaccine-associated CD4 TCRs spanned the whole spike protein, with dominant responses in regions 160-218 and 743-854. After two AZD1222 doses, spike-specific TCR breadth and depth were significantly higher than at day 0 and than in MenACWY recipients. Conclusions about previously exposed vaccinees are limited, since just a handful of AZD1222 recipients were seropositive for SARS-CoV-2 at baseline. The 56-69-year group was small, and its depth increase did not reach significance, likely because of low power. Reportedly, almost half of the unique spike-specific TCRs recognized epitopes lying outside the regions that are mutated in the B.1.351 and B.1.1.7 variants.

V is pared back by 2 bases and J by 0 bases, with 18 bases lying between the germline termini. Spanning cysteine to phenylalanine, the CDR3 consists of 18 amino acids. CDR3 DNA is the only sequence kept; it has 54 bases, read in frame from the first base. Per the germline V gene, MGHRA is the CDR1 and YSYEKL is the CDR2. The time point label, read with the paper, signifies: about 28 days (+/-7) after the second vaccine dose. AZD1222 recipients whose second dose came at about 4 weeks and those whose second dose came at about 12 weeks were combined into one group, since spike-specific TCR depth and breadth did not differ between the two schedules. Samples from vaccinated people were obtained from the UK trials COV001 and COV002, which included a single-blind randomized controlled phase 2/3 trial of AZD1222 (ChAdOx1 nCoV-19) in healthy adults. For TCRbeta chain sequencing, PBMC samples from trial participants were taken at day 0 and at day 28 after the second dose.

The CDR3 regions of human TCRbeta chains were analyzed by immunosequencing. In the source study's methods: Repertoire TCRs were checked for matches against a reference library of SARS-CoV-2-specific TCRs that had been generated using the MIRA antigen-specificity platform. Breadth meant the fraction of unique TCRs that were SARS-CoV-2-associated, whereas depth meant the fraction of total T cells that were SARS-CoV-2-associated. Using the MIRA data, each spike-specific TCR was assigned both to the spike region to which the TCR was reactive and to a CD4 or CD8 class. Log10-transformed breadth and depth values were compared by one-way ANOVA with Sidak's multiple comparisons tests. The clones in this table, taken by TCRdb from immuneACCESS, are in-frame only. Not every clone is retained; where verified, under half of the shortfall comes from an unresolved V gene, and the cause of the rest is unknown. V and J calls plus clone size are reproduced from that table; the DNA served to infer D and trimming. Within this sample are around 78,000 clones, with almost 90% of them counted one time only. The ten largest account for over 1.1% of the sample.

Note on this clone: Its antigen has not been determined. Per-base quality was not reported, and no clone a single base away is much larger than it.

The specimen comprised peripheral blood, sampled 28 days after the second AZD1222 dose. The TCR comes from an adult who received the AZD1222 COVID-19 vaccine. The rearranged segments are TRBV4-1 and TRBJ2-3; tentative D gene TRBD2, with 7 bases matching. The DNA reads as follows: TGCGCCAGCAGCCAAAGCCGCCTGCGGGGGCCGAGCACAGATACGCAGTATTTT. Its protein reads: CASSQSRLRGPSTDTQYF.